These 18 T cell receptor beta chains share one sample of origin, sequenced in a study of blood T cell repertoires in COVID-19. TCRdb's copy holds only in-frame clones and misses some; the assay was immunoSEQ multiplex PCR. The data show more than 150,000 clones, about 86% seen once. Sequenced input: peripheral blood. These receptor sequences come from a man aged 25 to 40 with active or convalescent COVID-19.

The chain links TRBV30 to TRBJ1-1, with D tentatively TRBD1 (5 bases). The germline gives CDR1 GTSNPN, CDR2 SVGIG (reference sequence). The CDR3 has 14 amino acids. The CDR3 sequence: CASRGGVENTEAFF. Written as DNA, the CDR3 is TGTGCATCCCGGGGGGGGGTGGAGAACACTGAAGCTTTCTTT. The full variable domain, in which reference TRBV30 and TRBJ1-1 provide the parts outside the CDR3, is SQTIHQWPATLVQPVGSPLSLECTVEGTSNPNLYWYRQAAGRGLQLLFYSVGIGQISSEVPQNLSASRPQDRQFILSSKKLLLSDSGFYLCASRGGVENTEAFFGQGTRLTVV.

This chain's CDR3 is CASIDRGNQPQHF. The CDR3 DNA sequence: TGTGCCAGTATAGACAGGGGGAATCAGCCCCAGCATTTT. V gene TRBV19 combines with J gene TRBJ1-5, with TRBD1 identical over 9 bases. V lost 7 bases to trimming and J lost 4 bases; unmatched junction nucleotides: 2. Looked up from germline, CDR1 is LNHDA and CDR2 is SQIVND (reference sequence). This CDR3 has 13 residues.

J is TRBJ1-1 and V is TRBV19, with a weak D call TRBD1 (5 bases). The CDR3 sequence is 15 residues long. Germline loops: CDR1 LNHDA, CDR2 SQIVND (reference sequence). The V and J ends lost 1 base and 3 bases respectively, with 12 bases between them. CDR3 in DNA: TGTGCCAGTAGTATAGGCCCGCGGGGGGACACTGAAGCTTTCTTT. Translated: CASSIGPRGDTEAFF.

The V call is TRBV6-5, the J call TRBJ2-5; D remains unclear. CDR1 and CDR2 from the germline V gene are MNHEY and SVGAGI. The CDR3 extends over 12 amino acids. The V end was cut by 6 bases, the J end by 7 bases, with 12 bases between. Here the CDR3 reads CASSAAFGTQYF. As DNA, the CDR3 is TGTGCCAGCAGCGCCGCCTTCGGGACCCAGTACTTC.

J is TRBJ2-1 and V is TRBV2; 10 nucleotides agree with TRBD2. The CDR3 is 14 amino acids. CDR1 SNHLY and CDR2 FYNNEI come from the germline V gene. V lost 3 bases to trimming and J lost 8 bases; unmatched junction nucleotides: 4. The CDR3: CASSESGGADEQFF. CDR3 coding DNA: TGTGCCAGCAGTGAGAGCGGGGGGGCCGATGAGCAGTTCTTC. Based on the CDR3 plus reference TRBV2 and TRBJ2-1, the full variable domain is EPEVTQTPSHQVTQMGQEVILRCVPISNHLYFYWYRQILGQKVEFLVSFYNNEISEKSEIFDDQFSVERPDGSNFTLKIRSTKLEDSAMYFCASSESGGADEQFFGPGTRLTVL.

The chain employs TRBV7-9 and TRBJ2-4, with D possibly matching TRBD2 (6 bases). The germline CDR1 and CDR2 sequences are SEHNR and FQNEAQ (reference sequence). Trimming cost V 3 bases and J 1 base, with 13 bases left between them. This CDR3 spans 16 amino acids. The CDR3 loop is CASSFGGRGAKNIQYF. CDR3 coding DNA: TGTGCCAGCAGCTTCGGAGGGCGGGGTGCCAAAAACATTCAGTACTTC.

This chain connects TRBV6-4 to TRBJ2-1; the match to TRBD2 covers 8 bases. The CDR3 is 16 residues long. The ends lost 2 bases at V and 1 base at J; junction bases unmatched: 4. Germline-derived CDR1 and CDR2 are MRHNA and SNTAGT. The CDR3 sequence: CASSDSGGPSYNEQFF. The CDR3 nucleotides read TGTGCCAGCAGTGACAGCGGGGGCCCGTCCTACAATGAGCAGTTCTTC.

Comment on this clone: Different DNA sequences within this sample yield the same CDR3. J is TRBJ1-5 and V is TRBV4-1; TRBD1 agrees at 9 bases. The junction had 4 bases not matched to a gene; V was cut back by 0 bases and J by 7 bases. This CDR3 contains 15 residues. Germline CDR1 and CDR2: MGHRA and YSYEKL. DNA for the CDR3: TGCGCCAGCAGCCAAGATGGACAGGGGAGCCAGCCCCAGCATTTT. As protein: CASSQDGQGSQPQHF.

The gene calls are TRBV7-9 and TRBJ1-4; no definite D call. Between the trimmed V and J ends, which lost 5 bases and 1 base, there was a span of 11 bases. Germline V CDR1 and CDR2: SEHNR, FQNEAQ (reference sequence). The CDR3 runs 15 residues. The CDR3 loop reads CASSDPGGTNEKLFF. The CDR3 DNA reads TGTGCCAGCAGCGACCCTGGAGGAACTAATGAAAAACTGTTTTTT.

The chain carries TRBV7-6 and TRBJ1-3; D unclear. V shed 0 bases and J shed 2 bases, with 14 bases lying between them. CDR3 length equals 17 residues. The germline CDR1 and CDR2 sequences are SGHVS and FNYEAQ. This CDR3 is CASSLADPGRTGNTIYF. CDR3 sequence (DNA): TGTGCCAGCAGCTTAGCGGATCCGGGTAGAACTGGAAACACCATATATTTT.

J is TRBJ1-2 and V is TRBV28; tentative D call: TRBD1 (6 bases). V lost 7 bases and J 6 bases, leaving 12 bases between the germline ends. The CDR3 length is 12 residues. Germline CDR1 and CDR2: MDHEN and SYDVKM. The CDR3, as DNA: TGTGCCAGCAACCAGGGGCGGAATGGCTACACCTTC. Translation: CASNQGRNGYTF.

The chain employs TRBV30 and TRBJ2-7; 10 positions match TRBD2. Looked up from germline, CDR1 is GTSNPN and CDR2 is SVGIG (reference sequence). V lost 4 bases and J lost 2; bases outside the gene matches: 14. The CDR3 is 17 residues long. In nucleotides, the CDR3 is TGTGCCTGGACTGGGGGGGTCAGGACTAGCGGAGCCTACGAGCAGTACTTC. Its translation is CAWTGGVRTSGAYEQYF.

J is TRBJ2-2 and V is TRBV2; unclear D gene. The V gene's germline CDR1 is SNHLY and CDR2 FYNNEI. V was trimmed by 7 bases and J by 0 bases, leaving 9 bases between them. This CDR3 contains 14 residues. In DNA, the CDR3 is TGTGCCAGCAACCAGGCCGCGAACACCGGGGAGCTGTTTTTT. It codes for CASNQAANTGELFF.

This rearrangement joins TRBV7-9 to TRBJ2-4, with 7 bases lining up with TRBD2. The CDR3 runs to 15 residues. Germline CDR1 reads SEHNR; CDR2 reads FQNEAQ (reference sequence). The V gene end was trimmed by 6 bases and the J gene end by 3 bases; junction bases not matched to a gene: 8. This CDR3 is CASSPEGGVKNIQYF. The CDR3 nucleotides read TGTGCCAGCAGTCCCGAGGGAGGGGTCAAAAACATTCAGTACTTC.

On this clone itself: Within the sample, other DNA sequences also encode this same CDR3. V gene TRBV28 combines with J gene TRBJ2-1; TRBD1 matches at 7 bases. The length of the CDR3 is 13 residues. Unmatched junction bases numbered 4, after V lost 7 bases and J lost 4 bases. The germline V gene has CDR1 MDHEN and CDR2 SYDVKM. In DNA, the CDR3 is TGTGCCAGCACTGTGGACAGGTACAATGAGCAGTTCTTC. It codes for CASTVDRYNEQFF.

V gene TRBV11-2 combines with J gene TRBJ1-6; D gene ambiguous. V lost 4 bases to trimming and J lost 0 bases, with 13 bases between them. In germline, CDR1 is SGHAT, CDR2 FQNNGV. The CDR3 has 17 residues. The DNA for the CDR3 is TGTGCCAGCAGCTCCTCTCTAGGCAGCTCCTATAATTCACCCCTCCACTTT. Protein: CASSSSLGSSYNSPLHF.

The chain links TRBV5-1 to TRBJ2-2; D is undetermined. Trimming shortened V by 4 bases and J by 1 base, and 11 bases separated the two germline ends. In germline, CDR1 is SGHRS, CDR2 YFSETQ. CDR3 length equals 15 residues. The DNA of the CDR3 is TGCGCCAGCAGCGTGGATAGATTGAACACCGGGGAGCTGTTTTTT. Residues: CASSVDRLNTGELFF.

CDR3 region: CASSIKYGTANTEAFF. CDR3 nucleotides: TGTGCCAGTAGTATAAAATATGGGACAGCGAACACTGAAGCTTTCTTT. The chain recombines TRBV19 with TRBJ1-1; the match to TRBD1 covers 7 bases. V lost 2 bases and J lost 1; bases outside the gene matches: 7. Per germline, CDR1 LNHDA and CDR2 SQIVND (reference sequence). This CDR3 is 16 amino acids long.